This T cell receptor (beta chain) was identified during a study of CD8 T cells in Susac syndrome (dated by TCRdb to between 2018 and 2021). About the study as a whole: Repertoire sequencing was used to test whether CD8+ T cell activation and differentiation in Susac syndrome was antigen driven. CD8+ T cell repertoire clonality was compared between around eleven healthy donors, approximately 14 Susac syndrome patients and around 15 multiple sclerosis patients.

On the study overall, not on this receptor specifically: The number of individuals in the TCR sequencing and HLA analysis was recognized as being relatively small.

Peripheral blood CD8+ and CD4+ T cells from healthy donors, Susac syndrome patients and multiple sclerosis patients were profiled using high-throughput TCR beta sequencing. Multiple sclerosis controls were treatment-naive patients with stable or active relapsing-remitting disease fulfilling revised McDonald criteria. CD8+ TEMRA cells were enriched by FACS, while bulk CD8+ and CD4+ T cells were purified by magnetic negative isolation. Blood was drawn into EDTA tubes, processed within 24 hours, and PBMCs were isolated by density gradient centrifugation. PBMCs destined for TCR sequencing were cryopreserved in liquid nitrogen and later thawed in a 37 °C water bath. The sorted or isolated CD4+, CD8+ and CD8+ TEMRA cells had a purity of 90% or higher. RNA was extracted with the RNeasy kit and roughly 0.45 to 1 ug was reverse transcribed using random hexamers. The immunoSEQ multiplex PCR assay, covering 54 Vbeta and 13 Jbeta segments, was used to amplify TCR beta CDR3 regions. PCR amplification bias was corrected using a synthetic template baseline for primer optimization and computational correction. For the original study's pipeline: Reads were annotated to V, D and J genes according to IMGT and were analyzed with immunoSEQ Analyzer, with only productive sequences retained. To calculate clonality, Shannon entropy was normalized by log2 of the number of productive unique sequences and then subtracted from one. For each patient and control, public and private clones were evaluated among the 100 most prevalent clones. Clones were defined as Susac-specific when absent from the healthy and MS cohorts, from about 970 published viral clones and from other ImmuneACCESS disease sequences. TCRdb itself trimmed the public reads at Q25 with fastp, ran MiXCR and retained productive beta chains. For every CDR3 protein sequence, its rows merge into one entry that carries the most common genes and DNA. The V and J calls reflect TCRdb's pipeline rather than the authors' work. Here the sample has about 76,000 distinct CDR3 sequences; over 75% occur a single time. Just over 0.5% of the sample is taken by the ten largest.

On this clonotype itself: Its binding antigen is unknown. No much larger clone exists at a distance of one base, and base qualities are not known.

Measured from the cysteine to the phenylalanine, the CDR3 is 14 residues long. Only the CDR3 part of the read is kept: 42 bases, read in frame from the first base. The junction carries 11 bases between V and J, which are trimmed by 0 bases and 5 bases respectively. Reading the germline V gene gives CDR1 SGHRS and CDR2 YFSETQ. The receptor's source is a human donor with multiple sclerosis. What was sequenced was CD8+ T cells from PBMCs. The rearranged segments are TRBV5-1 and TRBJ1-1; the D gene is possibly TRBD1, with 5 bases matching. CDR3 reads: CASSLDRGWTEAFF. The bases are TGCGCCAGCAGCTTGGATCGGGGGTGGACTGAAGCTTTCTTT.